This T cell receptor beta chain was obtained from a study of blood T cells in healthy people across ages. This CDR3 contains 15 residues. Looked up from germline, CDR1 is SGDLS and CDR2 is YYNGEE. In the case of this clonotype: The junction shows a germline mismatch at one end, possibly a read error.

Through a sample-barcoded 5' primer and a J-beta primer mix, a second PCR was run for roughly 6 to 12 cycles. Each CDR3 protein is one row after TCRdb ran MiXCR on the 5' RACE reads. Among about 1,400,000 distinct CDR3 sequences, about 40% were seen once, and the ten largest hold less than 8%. The rearrangement uses TRBV9 and TRBJ2-6, with D unresolved. The clonotype originates from a woman between 18 and 29 years old in good health. Material: blood. The CDR3 is CANSEDLSGANVLTF. The DNA of the CDR3 is TGTGCCAACAGCGAAGACCTGTCGGGGGCCAACGTCCTGACTTTC. Full variable domain (outside the CDR3, taken from reference TRBV9 and TRBJ2-6): DSGVTQTPKHLITATGQRVTLRCSPRSGDLSVYWYQQSLDQGLQFLIQYYNGEERAKGNILERFSAQQFPDLHSELNLSSLELGDSALYFCANSEDLSGANVLTFGAGSRLTVL.